This T cell receptor beta chain was found in a study of identical twins (dated by TCRdb to the mid-2010s). Context from the whole study: The study deep-sequenced TCR alpha and beta repertoires from monozygotic twins, unrelated adults of various ages and cord blood to test whether fetal clonotypes persist. To rule out contamination, replicate twin experiments were performed at different times with different library preparation protocols.

About this clonotype itself: Its antigen remains unidentified. No base qualities exist here, and no much larger clone lies one base off it.

What the work shows at the level of the full study, not this receptor alone: Compared with coincidental sharing between unrelated individuals, an excess of low generation-probability sequences was observed among out-of-frame TCR alpha sequences shared between twins. Excess twin sharing in beta out-of-frame sequences was weaker because fewer shared sequences lowered the signal-to-noise ratio. Because the same donors could not be followed over many years, conclusions were based on cross-sectional statistical analysis. Fewer insertions were carried by abundant cord blood beta clonotypes; a weaker similar trend was observed in young adult naive repertoires, while no such trend was observed in memory repertoires. In monozygotic twins, recombination models systematically underestimated out-of-frame TCR alpha sharing, but the models matched the sharing seen between unrelated individuals. Invariant T cells such as MAIT and iNKT could partly confound zero-insertion analyses, though diverse VJ usage argued against this for most clonotypes.

Only healthy Caucasian donors were included. The twin cohort comprised three pairs of female monozygotic twins, all aged about 18 to 29 years. Positive isolation kits from Invitrogen were used to isolate CD4+ and CD8+ T cell populations. To prepare the library, 5' RACE was applied. Reads for this sample came from an Illumina HiSeq 2000. Template switching added a universal primer binding site, and the final cDNA carried a unique molecular identifier that allowed TCR cDNA molecules to be counted accurately. First-strand cDNA for TCR alpha and beta chains was synthesized from specific primers in the conserved constant-segment region. To control for contamination, every cDNA library was double barcoded, receiving both a SMART-Mk sample barcode and Illumina barcodes. Two successive PCR steps introduced TruSeq adapter sequences along with Illumina sample barcodes. The TCR alpha and beta cDNA libraries were sequenced on the Illumina HiSeq platform using custom primers. Under the source paper's analysis protocol: MiGEC processed the raw reads to extract unique molecular identifiers, while MiXCR was used to determine the CDR3 positions. Recombination models were inferred per individual with the repgenHMM and IGoR tools using an EM algorithm. The tcR package in R was used for shared clonotype analysis, with sharing normalized by the product of cloneset sizes. Out-of-frame nonproductive sequences were analyzed to study raw recombination free of thymic and clonal selection effects. TCRdb reran the public reads through fastp at Q25 and MiXCR, keeping productive beta chains. For every CDR3 protein sequence, its rows merge into one entry that carries the most common genes and DNA. The V and J calls were determined by TCRdb, not by the authors. This sample holds hundreds of thousands of distinct CDR3 sequences; approximately 20% were observed only once. Together, the top ten hold more than 0.4% of the sample.

The CDR3 covers 16 residues, taking in both the cysteine and the phenylalanine. Kept here is only the CDR3 DNA, which spans 48 bases and is read in frame from base 1. Germline trimming: 0 bases from V, 6 bases from J; junction bases outside gene matches: 8. Looking up the germline V gene yields CDR1 LGHNA and CDR2 YNFKEQ. These data are also associated with another study on yellow fever vaccine responses in identical twins. In that second paper, the authors write: The T cell response to vaccination in identical twins was reported by the authors to appear partly convergent and partly personalized. Focusing on identical twins, the study followed the T cell clones that responded to the vaccine, and did so with precision.

The sequence was obtained from a young woman in good health. The sample comprised CD4+ T cells sorted from blood. The chain was built from TRBV4-2 and TRBJ2-1; TRBD2 matches 7 bases in the middle. The CDR3 region: CASSQEGGVRGNEQFF. The sequenced DNA: TGTGCCAGCAGCCAAGAGGGGGGGGTCAGAGGCAATGAGCAGTTCTTC.